This T cell receptor beta chain was retrieved from a study of T cell changes during pregnancy in multiple sclerosis. Germline V gene sequence: CDR1 LNHDA, CDR2 SQIVND (reference sequence). With 5 bases clipped from V and 4 bases from J, the junction kept 8 bases outside the gene matches. The CDR3 has 15 residues. Only in-frame clones appear in the TCRdb table, and some are missing; sequencing was by immunoSEQ multiplex PCR. The sample yields about 73,000 clones, roughly 92% seen once. Sequences were derived from peripheral blood, sampled in the third trimester of pregnancy. The chain employs TRBV19 and TRBJ1-3, with TRBD1 matching 7 bases. This clonotype originated in a female donor in good health, enrolled as a control in a pregnancy study. In nucleotides, the CDR3 is TGTGCCAGTAGTTCCTACAGGGGACCCGGAAACACCATATATTTT. Amino acid sequence: CASSSYRGPGNTIYF.